The entry that follows covers one T cell receptor beta chain sequence. Its antigen is not identified. Assay: immunoSEQ multiplex PCR; the TCRdb copy retains only in-frame clones and omits some. The sample records some 69,000 clones, 80% to 90% being singletons. The entry originates in a study of OX40 agonist ivuxolimab in advanced cancers. Study-wide results and caveats: At 0.1 to 3.0 mg/kg, CD4+ and CD8+ blood T cells expanded clonally by week 6.

The length of the CDR3 is 16 residues. From germline, CDR1 is LGHNA and CDR2 YNFKEQ. The V and J ends lost 5 bases and 2 bases, in that order; junction bases with no gene match: 7. The chain recombines TRBV4-2 with TRBJ2-2; TRBD2 aligns across 8 bases. Sequencing used CD4+ or CD8+ T cells sorted from blood, obtained in a trial of the OX40 agonist ivuxolimab. This receptor was taken from an adult with an advanced solid tumor such as melanoma, head and neck, liver or kidney cancer. CDR3 DNA: TGTGCCAGCAGCTCAACTAGCGGACTTAACACCGGGGAGCTGTTTTTT. The encoded protein is CASSSTSGLNTGELFF.